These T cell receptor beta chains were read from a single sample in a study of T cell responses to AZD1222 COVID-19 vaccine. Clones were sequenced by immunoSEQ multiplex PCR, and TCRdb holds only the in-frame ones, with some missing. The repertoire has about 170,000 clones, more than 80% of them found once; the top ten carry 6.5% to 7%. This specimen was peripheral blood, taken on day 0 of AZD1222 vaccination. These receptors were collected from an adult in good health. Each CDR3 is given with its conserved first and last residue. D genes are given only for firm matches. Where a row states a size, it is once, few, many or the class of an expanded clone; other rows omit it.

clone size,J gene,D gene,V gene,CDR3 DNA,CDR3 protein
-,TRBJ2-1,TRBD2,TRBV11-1,TGTGCCAGCAGCCCGGGGGTAGCGGGGGCTGAGCAGTTCTTC,CASSPGVAGAEQFF
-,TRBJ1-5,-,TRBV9,TGTGCCAGCAGTCGATCTTCAGCGGATCAGCCCCAGCATTTT,CASSRSSADQPQHF
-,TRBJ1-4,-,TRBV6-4,TGTGCCAGCAGCCCGGGTTTACTGCGAAGTGAAAAACTGTTTTTT,CASSPGLLRSEKLFF
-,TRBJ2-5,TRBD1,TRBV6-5,TGTGCCAGCAGTTATGACAGGGGCTCAGAGACCCAGTACTTC,CASSYDRGSETQYF
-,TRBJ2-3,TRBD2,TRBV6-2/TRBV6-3,TGTGCCAGCAGTTACCCGCGGGGGGGCCTTACAGATACGCAGTATTTT,CASSYPRGGLTDTQYF
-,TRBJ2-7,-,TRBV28,TGTGCCAGCAGTTTATTCTTAGGCGGGGAGGACGAGCAGTACTTC,CASSLFLGGEDEQYF
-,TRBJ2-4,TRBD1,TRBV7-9,TGTGCCAGCAGCTTAGCAACAGGGGTAGCCAAAAACATTCAGTACTTC,CASSLATGVAKNIQYF
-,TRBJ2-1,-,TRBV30,TGTGCCTGGAAGTCAGGGGTCCCCAATGAGCAGTTCTTC,CAWKSGVPNEQFF
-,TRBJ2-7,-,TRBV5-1,TGCGCCAGCAGCAGACACCCAGAGAACTACGAGCAGTACTTC,CASSRHPENYEQYF
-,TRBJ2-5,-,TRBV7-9,TGTGCCAGCAGCTTAGGATCACTGGGGGCAGGGTTTGAAGAGACCCAGTACTTC,CASSLGSLGAGFEETQYF
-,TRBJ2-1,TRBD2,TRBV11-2,TGTGCCAGCAGCTTAGGAGGCGGGCCGGGGGGATACAATGAGCAGTTCTTC,CASSLGGGPGGYNEQFF
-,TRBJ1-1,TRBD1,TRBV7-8,TGTGCCAGCAGCTTGCAACGGCCGGGACAGGGGGCTTTGAAGAACACTGAAGCTTTCTTT,CASSLQRPGQGALKNTEAFF
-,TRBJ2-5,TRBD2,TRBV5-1,TGCGCCAGCAGCTTGCGGGGACTAGAAGAGACCCAGTACTTC,CASSLRGLEETQYF
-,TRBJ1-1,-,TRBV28,TGTGCCAGCAGTTTATCACGGGGTCTCACTGAAGCTTTCTTT,CASSLSRGLTEAFF
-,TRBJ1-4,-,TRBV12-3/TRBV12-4,TGTGCCAGCACATTGTCCGTCGGAAAACTGTTTTTT,CASTLSVGKLFF
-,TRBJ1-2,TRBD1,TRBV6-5,TGTGCCAGCACCCTCCCCCGACAGGGGGCGGGGGGCTACACCTTC,CASTLPRQGAGGYTF
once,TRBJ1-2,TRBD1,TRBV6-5,TGTGCCAGCGATCGGGACAGTCGCTATGGCTACACCTTC,CASDRDSRYGYTF
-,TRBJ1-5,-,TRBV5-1,TGCGCCAGCAGCAGAGAGGTAGGACAGCCCCAGCATTTT,CASSREVGQPQHF
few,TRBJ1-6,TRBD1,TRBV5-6,TGTGCCAGCAGCTTTCAAAAGAGGGACAGGGCCTATAATTCACCCCTCCACTTT,CASSFQKRDRAYNSPLHF
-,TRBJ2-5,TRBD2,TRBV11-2,TGTGCCAGCAGCCCGGGAGGACTAGCGGGCCAAGAGACCCAGTACTTC,CASSPGGLAGQETQYF
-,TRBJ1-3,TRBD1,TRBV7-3,TGTGCCAGCAGCCCACAGGGGGGAACGACTGGAAACACCATATATTTT,CASSPQGGTTGNTIYF
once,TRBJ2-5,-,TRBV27,TGTGCCAGCAGTGGTAGTAAGAGACCCCAGTACTTC,CASSGSKRPQYF
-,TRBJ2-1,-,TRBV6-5,TGTGCCAGCAGTTACTCGCCCGGGACAAACAATGAGCAGTTCTTC,CASSYSPGTNNEQFF
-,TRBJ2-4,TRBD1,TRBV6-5,TGTGCCAGCAGTCCACAGGGGGCTGAGGACATTCAGTACTTC,CASSPQGAEDIQYF
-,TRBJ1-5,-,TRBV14,TGTGCCAGCAGCTTTGGGGCTGCCTATAGCAATCAGCCCCAGCATTTT,CASSFGAAYSNQPQHF
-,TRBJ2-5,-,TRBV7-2,TGTGCCAGCAGCTTAACTCTTTGGAGAGAGACCCAGTACTTC,CASSLTLWRETQYF
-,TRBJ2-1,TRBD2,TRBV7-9,TGTGCCAGCAGCTTAGTGTCGGGGGGAGATGAGCAGTTCTTC,CASSLVSGGDEQFF
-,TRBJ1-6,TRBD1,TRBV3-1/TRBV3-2,TGTGCCAGCAGCAGGGGGGACAGGGGTTCACCCCTCCACTTT,CASSRGDRGSPLHF
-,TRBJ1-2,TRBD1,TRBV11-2,TGTGCCAGCAGCACCGTCGACAGGGTTGGTGGCTACACCTTC,CASSTVDRVGGYTF
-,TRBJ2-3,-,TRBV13,TGTGCCAGCAGCCCGCTCGACAGAGCTTTCACAGATACGCAGTATTTT,CASSPLDRAFTDTQYF
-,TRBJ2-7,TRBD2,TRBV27,TGTGCCAGCAGCTTCCGGAGAGCGGGGGGGCGAGAGCAGTACTTC,CASSFRRAGGREQYF
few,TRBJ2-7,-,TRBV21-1,TGTGCCAGCAGCACGCGACAGGGAAATATGTACGAGCAGTACTTC,CASSTRQGNMYEQYF
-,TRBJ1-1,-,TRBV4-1,TGCGCCAGCAGCCAAGAAGCAAGATATGAAGCTTTCTTT,CASSQEARYEAFF
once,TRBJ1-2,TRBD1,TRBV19,TGTGCCAGTAGTAGAGGACAGGGAGGTCCCTATGGCTACACCTTC,CASSRGQGGPYGYTF
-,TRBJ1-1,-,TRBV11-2,TGTGCCAGCAGCCCGGTAAGGAACACTGAAGCTTTCTTT,CASSPVRNTEAFF
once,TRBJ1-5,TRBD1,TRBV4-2,TGTGCCAGCAGCCCGGACAGGCGGAATAGCAATCAGCCCCAGCATTTT,CASSPDRRNSNQPQHF
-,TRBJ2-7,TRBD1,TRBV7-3,TGTGCCAGCAGTGGGGACAGGGGGGACGAGCAGTACTTC,CASSGDRGDEQYF